The present T cell receptor (beta chain) was sequenced within a study of T cell responses to AZD1222 COVID-19 vaccine. The overall study: Pooling of second doses given at about 4 or about 12 weeks was done. Points from the study as a whole: Reportedly, nearly half of unique spike TCRs recognized epitopes outside B.1.351/B.1.1.7 mutations. Clonal diversity was possibly underestimated; the donors were predominantly white British and more often female. Scientists sampled the repertoires only once the peak T cell response had passed.

Trimming pared 4 bases from V and 6 bases from J, leaving 13 bases between. The CDR3 runs to 13 residues. Germline V gene sequence: CDR1 SGHNT, CDR2 YYREEE (reference sequence). A remark on this clone: The antigen is unknown.

Produced via immunoSEQ multiplex PCR; TCRdb's table is partial and in-frame only. The sample consists of about 140,000 clones, 80% to 90% of them appearing once. The sequencing used peripheral blood, collected on day 0 of AZD1222 vaccination. V is TRBV5-4 and J is TRBJ1-1; the D is unclear. This TCR was sampled from an adult in good health. The CDR3 is CASSRRTVAEAFF. The CDR3 coding sequence is TGTGCCAGCAGCCGCAGGACCGTCGCTGAAGCTTTCTTT. Complete variable domain (other parts from reference TRBV5-4 and TRBJ1-1): ETGVTQSPTHLIKTRGQQVTLRCSSQSGHNTVSWYQQALGQGPQFIFQYYREEENGRGNFPPRFSGLQFPNYSSELNVNALELDDSALYLCASSRRTVAEAFFGQGTRLTVV.